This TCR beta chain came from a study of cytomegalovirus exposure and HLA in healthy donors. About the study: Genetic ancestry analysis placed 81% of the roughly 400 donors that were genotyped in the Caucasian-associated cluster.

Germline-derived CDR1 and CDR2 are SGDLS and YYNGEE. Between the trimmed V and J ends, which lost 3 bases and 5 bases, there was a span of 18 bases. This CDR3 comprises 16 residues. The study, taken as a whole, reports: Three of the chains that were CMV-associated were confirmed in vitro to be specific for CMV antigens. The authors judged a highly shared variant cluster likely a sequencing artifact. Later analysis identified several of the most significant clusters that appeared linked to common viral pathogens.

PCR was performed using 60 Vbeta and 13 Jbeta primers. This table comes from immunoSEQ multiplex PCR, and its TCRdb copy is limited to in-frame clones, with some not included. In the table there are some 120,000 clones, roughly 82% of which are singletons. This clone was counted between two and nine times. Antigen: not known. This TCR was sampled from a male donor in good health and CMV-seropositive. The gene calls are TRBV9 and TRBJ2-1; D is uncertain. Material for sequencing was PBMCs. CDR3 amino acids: CASSDSTGPRNNEQFF. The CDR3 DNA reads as TGTGCCAGCAGCGACTCGACTGGCCCGCGAAACAATGAGCAGTTCTTC.